Shown below are 32 T cell receptor beta chains from a single sample sequenced in a study of T cell clones after liver transplantation. Libraries were prepared by immunoSEQ multiplex PCR; TCRdb keeps only in-frame clonotypes and omits some of them. The sample has around 100,000 clones; around 84% are singletons. The material was CD4+ T cells from blood, obtained approximately 43 months after liver transplant. These TCRs come from a human patient who received a liver transplant. Some T cells may be the graft donor's.

The chain links TRBV5-1 to TRBJ2-1; D may match TRBD1 or TRBD2 (5 bases each). Germline CDR1 is SGHRS and CDR2 is YFSETQ. V shed 4 bases and J shed 2 bases, with 16 bases lying between them. The CDR3 is 16 residues long. The CDR3 DNA reads TGCGCCAGCAGCCCCCTCGGGACGTTTACCTACAATGAGCAGTTCTTC. This gives the protein CASSPLGTFTYNEQFF.

The rearrangement links TRBV19 to TRBJ1-1; no clear D. Trimming stripped 5 bases from V and 3 bases from J, with 13 bases between. This CDR3 has 14 residues. Germline loops: CDR1 LNHDA, CDR2 SQIVND (reference sequence). This chain's CDR3 is CASSDHARDTEAFF. Written as DNA, the CDR3 is TGTGCCAGTAGTGATCACGCCCGGGACACTGAAGCTTTCTTT.

The sample holds a few counts of this clone. The CDR3 sequence is CASRPPGLAYEQYF. The DNA of the CDR3 is TGTGCCAGCAGACCCCCGGGACTAGCCTACGAGCAGTACTTC. The chain combines TRBV6-6 with TRBJ2-7; 8 nucleotides match TRBD2. Germline V gene sequence: CDR1 MNHNY, CDR2 SVGAGI (reference sequence). The CDR3 has 14 residues. The junction had 6 bases not matched to a gene; V was cut back by 6 bases and J by 2 bases.

This clone has just one count. This chain connects TRBV28 to TRBJ2-5, with D tentatively TRBD2 (7 bases). The ends were cut back, 7 bases at V and 4 bases at J, with 19 bases in the middle. CDR1 and CDR2 from the germline V gene are MDHEN and SYDVKM. The length of the CDR3 is 15 residues. In DNA, the CDR3 is TGTGCCAGCACCACCCTAAGGGGGGGAACAGAGACCCAGTACTTC. Translation gives CASTTLRGGTETQYF. The full variable domain, completed using reference TRBV28 and TRBJ2-5, is DVKVTQSSRYLVKRTGEKVFLECVQDMDHENMFWYRQDPGLGLRLIYFSYDVKMKEKGDIPEGYSVSREKKERFSLILESASTNQTSMYLCASTTLRGGTETQYFGPGTRLLVL.

The chain is built from TRBV6-5 and TRBJ2-6; unclear D gene. The CDR3 runs to 15 residues. V was cut by 4 bases and J by 2 bases, with 9 bases left in between. Germline CDR1 reads MNHEY; CDR2 reads SVGAGI. The CDR3 loop is CASSSHGAGANVLTF. The CDR3 DNA is TGTGCCAGCAGTTCCCATGGGGCTGGGGCCAACGTCCTGACTTTC.

V usage is TRBV29-1 and J usage is TRBJ2-7; 7 positions agree with TRBD2. There are 12 residues in the CDR3. Trimming at V came to 6 bases and at J to 4 bases, leaving 6 bases not matched to a gene. Germline CDR1 and CDR2: SQVTM and ANQGSEA. The CDR3 here is CSVRDYQYEQYF. The CDR3, as DNA: TGCAGCGTGCGGGACTATCAATACGAGCAGTACTTC.

About this clone itself: Different DNA sequences within this sample yield the same CDR3. The chain couples TRBV7-3 to TRBJ2-2, with 7 bases aligning to TRBD1. Germline CDR1 SGHTA, CDR2 FQGTGA. J gave up 6 bases and V 5 bases, and 3 bases lay outside the gene matches. The CDR3 totals 13 residues. This chain's CDR3 is CASSLQGAGELFF. The CDR3 nucleotides are TGTGCCAGCAGCCTTCAGGGGGCCGGGGAGCTGTTTTTT. Based on the CDR3 plus reference TRBV7-3 and TRBJ2-2, the full variable domain is GAGVSQTPSNKVTEKGKYVELRCDPISGHTALYWYRQSLGQGPEFLIYFQGTGAADDSGLPNDRFFAVRPEGSVSTLKIQRTERGDSAVYLCASSLQGAGELFFGEGSRLTVL.

The gene calls are TRBV9 and TRBJ2-1; tentative D call: TRBD2 (7 bases). Germline lookup yields CDR1 SGDLS and CDR2 YYNGEE. With 4 bases removed from V and 4 bases from J, the gap between germline ends came to 12 bases. The CDR3 sequence is 14 residues long. DNA for the CDR3: TGTGCCAGCAGCTCGGGGGGCCTGTACAATGAGCAGTTCTTC. Encoded protein: CASSSGGLYNEQFF. The complete variable domain, with remaining parts taken from reference TRBV9 and TRBJ2-1, reads DSGVTQTPKHLITATGQRVTLRCSPRSGDLSVYWYQQSLDQGLQFLIQYYNGEERAKGNILERFSAQQFPDLHSELNLSSLELGDSALYFCASSSGGLYNEQFFGPGTRLTVL.

The CDR3 is CASSSRRTNEKLFF. In DNA, the CDR3 is TGTGCCAGCAGTTCTAGACGGACTAATGAAAAACTGTTTTTT. The V gene is TRBV6-5, the J gene TRBJ1-4, with D hard to call. Per the germline V gene, CDR1 is MNHEY and CDR2 is SVGAGI. The V end lost 4 bases, the J end lost 2 bases, and 8 bases lay between the germline ends. The CDR3 is 14 residues long.

The V and J genes are TRBV11-2 and TRBJ1-5; 7 nucleotides align to TRBD1. V lost 1 base, J lost 6 bases, and 6 bases stayed unmatched. The CDR3 runs to 15 residues. Germline CDR1 and CDR2: SGHAT and FQNNGV. CDR3 amino acids: CASSLAGGPGQPQHF. The DNA of the CDR3 is TGTGCCAGCAGCTTAGCAGGGGGGCCAGGTCAGCCCCAGCATTTT.

The chain has TRBV11-1 and TRBJ2-4; 7 nucleotides match TRBD1. V shed 5 bases, J shed 7 bases, and the junction held 11 bases outside the gene matches. Germline CDR1 and CDR2: SGHAT and FQDESV (reference sequence). The CDR3 totals 15 residues. The CDR3 protein is CASSATTGTVNIQYF. The CDR3 DNA reads TGTGCCAGCAGCGCAACCACCGGGACAGTTAACATTCAGTACTTC.

CDR3 nucleotide sequence: TGTGCCAGCAGCTACAGTCAAAAGGGCGCTGAAGCTTTCTTT. This sequence encodes CASSYSQKGAEAFF. The V gene is TRBV7-2, the J gene TRBJ1-1; D ambiguous. This CDR3 comprises 14 residues. CDR1 SGHTA and CDR2 FQGNSA come from the germline V gene. V lost 4 bases to trimming and J lost 6 bases, with 15 bases between them.

This clone was seen more than once but under ten times. The chain uses TRBV7-6 and TRBJ1-1; 7 positions agree with TRBD1. The junction had 1 base not matched to a gene; V was cut back by 5 bases and J by 1 base. CDR1 is SGHVS, CDR2 FNYEAQ, per germline. The CDR3 has 13 amino acids. CDR3 DNA sequence: TGTGCCAGCAGCCGACAGGGGAACACTGAAGCTTTCTTT. It yields the protein CASSRQGNTEAFF.

The chain carries TRBV28 and TRBJ1-2; 9 nucleotides line up with TRBD1. The germline V gene has CDR1 MDHEN and CDR2 SYDVKM. V gave up 8 bases and J gave up 8 bases; unmatched junction bases: 6. The CDR3 sequence is 12 residues long. CDR3 DNA: TGTGCCAGCGGACAGGGGTGGAAGGGCTACACCTTC. It encodes CASGQGWKGYTF.

The rearrangement links TRBV11-2 to TRBJ1-2; D perhaps matches TRBD1 (5 bases). CDR3 length equals 13 residues. V gave up 1 base and J gave up 7 bases, with 10 bases separating them. The germline V gene has CDR1 SGHAT and CDR2 FQNNGV. The CDR3 sequence is CASSLGSGSGYTF. CDR3 nucleotides: TGTGCCAGCAGCTTAGGGTCAGGGTCTGGCTACACCTTC.

The rearrangement uses TRBV28 and TRBJ1-3; D unclear. V dropped 1 base and J dropped 0 bases, with 7 bases sitting between them. The CDR3 sequence is 15 residues long. Germline V gene lookup returns CDR1 MDHEN and CDR2 SYDVKM. This chain's CDR3 is CASSLSRLSGNTIYF. CDR3 DNA sequence: TGTGCCAGCAGTTTATCCAGGCTCTCTGGAAACACCATATATTTT.

The chain couples TRBV7-9 to TRBJ2-7; TRBD2 aligns across 7 bases. The CDR3 contains 15 residues. Per germline, CDR1 SEHNR and CDR2 FQNEAQ (reference sequence). V trimming: 5 bases; J trimming: 7 bases; junction bases outside the gene matches: 14. The CDR3 DNA reads TGTGCCAGCAGCAGCGGGACGGAGGCCTTTAGGGAGCAGTACTTC. This sequence encodes CASSSGTEAFREQYF.

The chain carries TRBV14 and TRBJ2-3; D gene uncertain. The CDR3 consists of 15 residues. V was cut by 0 bases and J by 9 bases, with 16 bases left in between. From germline, CDR1 is SGHDN and CDR2 FVKESK. This chain's CDR3 is CASSQDPAGRSTQYF. CDR3 nucleotide sequence: TGTGCCAGCAGCCAAGATCCCGCCGGACGATCAACGCAGTATTTT.

The genes are TRBV4-2 and TRBJ2-3; 11 bases match TRBD2. The CDR3 has 17 amino acids. The V gene's germline CDR1 is LGHNA and CDR2 YNFKEQ. Trimming removed 3 bases from V and 3 bases from J; junction bases left unmatched: 8. CDR3 residues: CASSHPSSGGQTDTQYF. The CDR3, as DNA: TGTGCCAGCAGCCACCCCTCTAGCGGGGGGCAAACAGATACGCAGTATTTT.

V and J are TRBV5-1 and TRBJ1-3, with unresolved D. The ends were cut back, 4 bases at V and 2 bases at J, with 13 bases in the middle. The CDR3 loop spans 15 amino acids. The germline V gene has CDR1 SGHRS and CDR2 YFSETQ. The CDR3 loop is CASSPARAAGNTIYF. DNA of the CDR3: TGCGCCAGCAGCCCGGCTCGGGCGGCTGGAAACACCATATATTTT.

The chain carries TRBV4-2 and TRBJ2-7; 12 bases agree with TRBD2. Trimming cost V 5 bases and J 7 bases; bases outside gene matches: 9. The CDR3 length is 15 residues. Germline V gene lookup returns CDR1 LGHNA and CDR2 YNFKEQ. The CDR3: CASSTLAGGPGEQYF. The CDR3 nucleotides are TGTGCCAGCAGCACCCTAGCGGGGGGGCCGGGAGAGCAGTACTTC.

The gene calls are TRBV2 and TRBJ1-4; TRBD1 might be the D (5 bases). There are 14 residues in the CDR3. Trimming pared 8 bases from V and 8 bases from J, leaving 18 bases between. CDR1 is SNHLY, CDR2 FYNNEI, per germline. CDR3 nucleotide sequence: TGTGCCAGCGGGCGGGATGGGGCAAAGGAAAAACTGTTTTTT. Its protein is CASGRDGAKEKLFF.

This chain joins TRBV5-1 and TRBJ2-1; D might be TRBD1 (5 bases). V gave up 0 bases and J gave up 9 bases, with 16 bases separating them. Germline-derived CDR1 and CDR2 are SGHRS and YFSETQ. The CDR3 totals 15 residues. The CDR3 nucleotides are TGCGCCAGCAGCTTGGGGCAGGGCGCGTGGAGTGAGCAGTTCTTC. It encodes CASSLGQGAWSEQFF.

The chain uses TRBV7-2 and TRBJ1-2, with a weak D call TRBD1 (5 bases). V lost 7 bases to trimming and J lost 6 bases, with 18 bases between them. Per the germline V gene, CDR1 is SGHTA and CDR2 is FQGNSA. CDR3 size: 14 residues. CDR3 loop: CASTLPGSWNGYTF. CDR3 sequence (DNA): TGTGCCAGCACCCTGCCAGGGAGTTGGAATGGCTACACCTTC.

This chain uses TRBV23-1 with TRBJ1-5, with a possible D match to TRBD1 (5 bases). TRBV23-1 is an ORF, with its function uncertain. V lost 0 bases to trimming and J lost 7 bases, with 13 bases between them. This CDR3 has 15 amino acids. The DNA of the CDR3 is TGCGCCAGCAGTCAATCGAACAGAGGGGTCCAGCCCCAGCATTTT. This encodes CASSQSNRGVQPQHF.

This sequence joins TRBV5-1 and TRBJ1-1, with 7 positions matching TRBD1. V was clipped by 4 bases and J by 4 bases; unmatched bases: 10. The germline V gene has CDR1 SGHRS and CDR2 YFSETQ. The CDR3 has 15 residues. CDR3 DNA sequence: TGCGCCAGCAGCACCCAGACAGGGAGGTTCACTGAAGCTTTCTTT. This encodes CASSTQTGRFTEAFF.

The CDR3 nucleotides are TGTGCCAGCAGCTCGGGACAGGGACTCCGCTGGCCTATGAACACTGAAGCTTTCTTT. It translates to CASSSGQGLRWPMNTEAFF. The rearrangement links TRBV7-9 to TRBJ1-1, with TRBD1 matching 9 bases. The CDR3 is made up of 19 amino acids. V dropped 4 bases and J dropped 0; count of bases not matched to a gene: 15. Per the germline V gene, CDR1 is SEHNR and CDR2 is FQNEAQ (reference sequence).

This clone was counted only a few times. V usage is TRBV5-1 and J usage is TRBJ2-5; D perhaps matches TRBD1 (6 bases). The V gene's germline CDR1 is SGHRS and CDR2 YFSETQ. The CDR3 is 14 amino acids. V shed 1 base and J shed 1 base, with 8 bases lying between them. This CDR3 is CASSLTGTQETQYF. The CDR3 DNA reads as TGCGCCAGCAGCTTGACAGGGACCCAAGAGACCCAGTACTTC.

V usage is TRBV5-4 and J usage is TRBJ2-2; 8 bases are shared with TRBD2. The junction had 8 bases not matched to a gene; V was cut back by 1 base and J by 3 bases. This CDR3 has 17 amino acids. CDR1 and CDR2 from the germline V gene are SGHNT and YYREEE (reference sequence). CDR3 in DNA: TGTGCCAGCAGCTTGCTCTGGCTAGCGGGTCACACCGGGGAGCTGTTTTTT. Translated, it gives CASSLLWLAGHTGELFF.

The chain combines TRBV28 with TRBJ1-3; D ambiguous. Germline V gene data show CDR1 as MDHEN and CDR2 as SYDVKM. Trimming removed 8 bases from V and 0 bases from J, with 14 bases in between. The CDR3 length is 15 residues. CDR3 DNA: TGTGCCAGCTCCCGTCCGGGAACCTCTGGAAACACCATATATTTT. It specifies CASSRPGTSGNTIYF.

The genes are TRBV5-4 and TRBJ2-3; D gene unclear. V was cut by 0 bases and J by 2 bases, with 10 bases left in between. The CDR3 spans 15 residues. Germline CDR1 reads SGHNT; CDR2 reads YYREEE (reference sequence). CDR3 nucleotide sequence: TGTGCCAGCAGCTTGGTGGTCACGGACACAGATACGCAGTATTTT. It encodes CASSLVVTDTDTQYF.

This chain links TRBV12-5 with TRBJ2-7, with TRBD1 identical over 8 bases. This CDR3 spans 14 amino acids. The germline V gene encodes CDR1 LGHNT and CDR2 FRNRAP. The ends lost 4 bases at V and 2 bases at J; junction bases unmatched: 4. CDR3 loop: CASGSRDRPYEQYF. The CDR3 DNA reads TGTGCTAGTGGTTCCCGGGACAGGCCCTACGAGCAGTACTTC.